This T cell receptor (beta chain) derives from a study of radiotherapy plus CTLA-4 blockade in lung cancer. Overall study: With approximately 30% of patients having disease control, objective responses were seen in about 18%.

The CDR3 runs 16 residues. Germline V gene lookup returns CDR1 SGHNT and CDR2 YYREEE (reference sequence). On this clone: Its antigen is not known.

In chemo-refractory metastatic non-small-cell lung cancer, patients got ipilimumab CTLA-4 blockade together with focal radiation. Sequenced by immunoSEQ multiplex PCR; TCRdb stores in-frame clones only, minus some. This sample has about 72,000 clones, with about four fifths found just once. Study-level findings and limits: After radiotherapy and ipilimumab, tumor-derived clones expanded in peripheral blood. Early shifts in blood T cell clones, with interferon-beta, reportedly predicted response best.

This chain joins TRBV5-4 and TRBJ2-5; 8 bases map to TRBD2. The DNA end is more similar to TRBJ2-7, so the J call may be wrong. The sample was peripheral blood, taken from a patient treated with radiotherapy plus ipilimumab. This sequence originates from a human donor with non-small cell lung cancer who had a partial response to radiotherapy plus ipilimumab. This CDR3 is CASSSRTPGTRHEQYF. For the CDR3, the DNA is TGTGCCAGCAGCTCGAGAACTCCCGGGACTAGACACGAGCAGTACTTC.